This T cell receptor (beta chain) was observed in a study of cytomegalovirus exposure and HLA in healthy donors. General study results and limits: Accounts indicate the classifier identified cytomegalovirus status with strong specificity and sensitivity. 164 TCR beta chains were listed as cytomegalovirus-associated.

This clone has just one count. What it recognizes is unknown. Here immunoSEQ multiplex PCR was the method, and the copy in TCRdb shows in-frame clones only, minus some. Of 100,000 or so clones listed, about 85% are singletons. CDR1 is SNHLY and CDR2 is FYNNEI in the germline V gene. Trimming took 3 bases from V and 6 from J; bases not matched to a gene: 2. This CDR3 contains 15 residues. The donors were part of the validation cohort of 95 to 150 subjects. That cohort was separate from the first cohort, which comprised 670 or so subjects. The receptor was derived from a young man in good health and CMV-seropositive. Material for sequencing was PBMCs. V usage is TRBV2 and J usage is TRBJ2-3, with 14 nucleotides matching TRBD2. The CDR3 DNA is TGTGCCAGCAGTGAGGGACTAGCGGGAGTGGATACGCAGTATTTT. Translation gives CASSEGLAGVDTQYF.